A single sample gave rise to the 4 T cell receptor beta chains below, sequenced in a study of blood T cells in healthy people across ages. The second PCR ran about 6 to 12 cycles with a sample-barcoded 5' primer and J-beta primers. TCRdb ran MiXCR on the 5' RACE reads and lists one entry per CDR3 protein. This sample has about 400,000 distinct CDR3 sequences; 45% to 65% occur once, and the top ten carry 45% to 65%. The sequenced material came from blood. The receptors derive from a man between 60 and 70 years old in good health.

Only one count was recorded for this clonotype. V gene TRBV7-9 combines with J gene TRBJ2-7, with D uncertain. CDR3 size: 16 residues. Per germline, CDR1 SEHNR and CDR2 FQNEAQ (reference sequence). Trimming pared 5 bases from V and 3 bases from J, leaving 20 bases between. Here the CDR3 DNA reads TGTGCCAGCAGCCAAAATCTCGGAATGGATAGCTACGAGCAGTACTTC. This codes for CASSQNLGMDSYEQYF.

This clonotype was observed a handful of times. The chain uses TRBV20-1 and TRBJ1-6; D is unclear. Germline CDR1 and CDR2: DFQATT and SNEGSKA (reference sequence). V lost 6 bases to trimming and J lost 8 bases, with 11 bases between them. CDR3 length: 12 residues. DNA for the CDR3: TGCAGTGCGGGAGGACGGGATTCACCCCTCCACTTT. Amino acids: CSAGGRDSPLHF.

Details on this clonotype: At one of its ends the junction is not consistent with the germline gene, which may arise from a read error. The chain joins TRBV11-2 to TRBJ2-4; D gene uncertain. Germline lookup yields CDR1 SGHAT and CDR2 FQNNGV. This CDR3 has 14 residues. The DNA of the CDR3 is TGTACCAGCAGCGTCGATGTGGCCAAAAACATTCAGTACTTC. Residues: CTSSVDVAKNIQYF.

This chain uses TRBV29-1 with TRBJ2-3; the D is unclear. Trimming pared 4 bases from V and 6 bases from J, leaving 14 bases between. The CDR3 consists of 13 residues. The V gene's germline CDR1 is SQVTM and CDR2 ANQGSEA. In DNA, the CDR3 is TGCAGCGTTGGGAAGCCTGGATTGGATACGCAGTATTTT. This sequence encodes CSVGKPGLDTQYF.